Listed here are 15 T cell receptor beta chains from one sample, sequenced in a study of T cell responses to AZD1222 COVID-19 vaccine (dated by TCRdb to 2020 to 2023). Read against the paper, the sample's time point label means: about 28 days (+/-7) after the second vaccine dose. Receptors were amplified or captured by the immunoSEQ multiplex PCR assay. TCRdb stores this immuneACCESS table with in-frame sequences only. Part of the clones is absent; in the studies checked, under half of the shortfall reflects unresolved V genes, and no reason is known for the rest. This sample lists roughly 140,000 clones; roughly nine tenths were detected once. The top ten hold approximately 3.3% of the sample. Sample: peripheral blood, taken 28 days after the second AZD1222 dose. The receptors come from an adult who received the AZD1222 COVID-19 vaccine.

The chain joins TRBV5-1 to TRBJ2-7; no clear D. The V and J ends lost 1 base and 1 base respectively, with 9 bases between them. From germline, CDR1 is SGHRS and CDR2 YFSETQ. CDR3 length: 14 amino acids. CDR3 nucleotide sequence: TGCGCCAGCAGCTTGCTGGGCGGATCCTACGAGCAGTACTTC. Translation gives CASSLLGGSYEQYF.

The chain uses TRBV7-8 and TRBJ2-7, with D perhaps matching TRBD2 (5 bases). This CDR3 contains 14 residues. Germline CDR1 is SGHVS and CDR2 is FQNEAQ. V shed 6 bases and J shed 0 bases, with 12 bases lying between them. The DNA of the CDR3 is TGTGCCAGCAGGATCCGGGGAGTCTCCTACGAGCAGTACTTC. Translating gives CASRIRGVSYEQYF.

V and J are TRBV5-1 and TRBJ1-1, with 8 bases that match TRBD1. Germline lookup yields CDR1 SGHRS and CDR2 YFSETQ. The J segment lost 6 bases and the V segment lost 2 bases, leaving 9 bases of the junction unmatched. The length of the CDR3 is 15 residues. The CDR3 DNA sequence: TGCGCCAGCAGCTTATCACAGGGGGTTTTCTCTGAAGCTTTCTTT. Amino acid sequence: CASSLSQGVFSEAFF.

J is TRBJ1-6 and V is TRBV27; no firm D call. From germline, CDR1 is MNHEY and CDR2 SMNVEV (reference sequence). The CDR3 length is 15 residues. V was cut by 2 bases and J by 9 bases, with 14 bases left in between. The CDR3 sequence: CASSLQAELSSPLHF. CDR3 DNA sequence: TGTGCCAGCAGTTTACAGGCGGAATTGAGTTCACCCCTCCACTTT.

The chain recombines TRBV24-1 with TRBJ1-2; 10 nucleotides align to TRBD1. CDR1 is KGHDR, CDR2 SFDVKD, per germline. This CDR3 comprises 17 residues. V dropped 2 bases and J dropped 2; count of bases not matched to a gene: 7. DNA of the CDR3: TGTGCCACCAGTGATTGGACTCCGGGACAGGGGAACTATGGCTACACCTTC. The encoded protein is CATSDWTPGQGNYGYTF.

The CDR3 nucleotides are TGTGCCAGCAGCTTGCAGGAGGACACTGAAGCTTTCTTT. Protein: CASSLQEDTEAFF. V gene TRBV5-4 combines with J gene TRBJ1-1; D gene unclear. V gave up 1 base and J gave up 3 bases, with 7 bases separating them. The V gene's germline CDR1 is SGHNT and CDR2 YYREEE (reference sequence). The CDR3 loop spans 13 amino acids.

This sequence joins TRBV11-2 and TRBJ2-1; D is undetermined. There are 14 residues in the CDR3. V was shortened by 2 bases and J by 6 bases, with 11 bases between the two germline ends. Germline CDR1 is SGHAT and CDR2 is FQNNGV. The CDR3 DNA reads TGTGCCAGCAGCTTAATAGCCCGCCCCAATGAGCAGTTCTTC. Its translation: CASSLIARPNEQFF. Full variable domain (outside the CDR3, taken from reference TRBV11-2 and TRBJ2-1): EAGVAQSPRYKIIEKRQSVAFWCNPISGHATLYWYQQILGQGPKLLIQFQNNGVVDDSQLPKDRFSAERLKGVDSTLKIQPAKLEDSAVYLCASSLIARPNEQFFGPGTRLTVL.

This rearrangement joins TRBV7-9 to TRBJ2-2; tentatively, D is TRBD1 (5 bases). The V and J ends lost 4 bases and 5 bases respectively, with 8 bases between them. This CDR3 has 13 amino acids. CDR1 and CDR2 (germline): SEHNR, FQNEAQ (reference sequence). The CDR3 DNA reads TGTGCCAGCAGCTCTCAGGGTACCGGGGAGCTGTTTTTT. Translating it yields CASSSQGTGELFF.

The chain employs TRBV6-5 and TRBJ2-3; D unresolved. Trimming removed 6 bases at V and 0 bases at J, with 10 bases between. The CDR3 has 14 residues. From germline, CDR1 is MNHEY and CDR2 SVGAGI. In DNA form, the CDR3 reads TGTGCCAGCAGGAAATACGGGAGCACAGATACGCAGTATTTT. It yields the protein CASRKYGSTDTQYF.

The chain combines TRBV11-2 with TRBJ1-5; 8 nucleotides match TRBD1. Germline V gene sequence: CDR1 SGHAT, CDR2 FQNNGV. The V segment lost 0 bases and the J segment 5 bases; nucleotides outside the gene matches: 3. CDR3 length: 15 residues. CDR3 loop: CASSLEGQAHQPQHF. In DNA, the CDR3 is TGTGCCAGCAGCTTAGAGGGACAGGCTCATCAGCCCCAGCATTTT.

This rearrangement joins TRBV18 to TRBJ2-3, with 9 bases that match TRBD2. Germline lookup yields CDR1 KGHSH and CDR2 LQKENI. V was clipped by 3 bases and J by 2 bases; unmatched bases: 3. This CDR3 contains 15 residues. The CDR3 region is CASSPRGGHTDTQYF. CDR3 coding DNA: TGTGCCAGCTCACCGCGGGGGGGGCACACAGATACGCAGTATTTT.

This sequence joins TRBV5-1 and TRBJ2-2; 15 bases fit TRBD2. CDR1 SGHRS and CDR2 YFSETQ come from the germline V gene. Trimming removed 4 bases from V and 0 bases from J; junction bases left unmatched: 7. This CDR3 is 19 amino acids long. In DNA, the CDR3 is TGCGCCAGCAGCCCGGCCGGGACTAGCGGGAGGACGAACACCGGGGAGCTGTTTTTT. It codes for CASSPAGTSGRTNTGELFF.

The CDR3: CAWSSIAGASYNEQFF. The CDR3 DNA follows: TGTGCCTGGAGTTCAATAGCGGGCGCGTCCTACAATGAGCAGTTCTTC. This rearrangement joins TRBV30 to TRBJ2-1, with 7 bases fitting TRBD2. The CDR3 has 16 residues. V gave up 2 bases and J gave up 1 base; unmatched junction bases: 8. Germline V gene sequence: CDR1 GTSNPN, CDR2 SVGIG (reference sequence).

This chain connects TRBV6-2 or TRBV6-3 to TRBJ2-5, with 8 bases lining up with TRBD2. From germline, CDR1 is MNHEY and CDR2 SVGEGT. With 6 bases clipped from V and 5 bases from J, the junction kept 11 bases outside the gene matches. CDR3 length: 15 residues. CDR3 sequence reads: CASSRNQAGVETQYF. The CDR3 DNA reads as TGTGCCAGCAGCCGGAACCAAGCGGGAGTGGAGACCCAGTACTTC.

Here the CDR3 reads CASSAGQSTDTQYF. CDR3 bases: TGCGCCAGCAGTGCGGGACAGAGCACAGATACGCAGTATTTT. This chain uses TRBV10-1 with TRBJ2-3; 7 positions agree with TRBD1. This CDR3 comprises 14 residues. Germline V gene lookup returns CDR1 WNHNN and CDR2 SYGVQD (reference sequence). V shed 4 bases, J shed 0 bases, and the junction held 1 base outside the gene matches.